Below are 21 T cell receptor beta chains sequenced from a single sample in a study of beta chain features in type 1 diabetes (dated by TCRdb to between 2018 and 2020). General findings and caveats noted by the study authors: Type 1 diabetes patients showed a moderate but significant shortening of TCRB CDR3 length in all four CD4+ subsets.

Which antigens these TCRs recognize remains unknown. The library was produced with the immunoSEQ multiplex PCR assay. The entire isolated RNA was reverse transcribed using the High Capacity cDNA Reverse Transcription Kit, and thus expressed TCRB transcripts were sequenced. The table comes from immuneACCESS by way of TCRdb, which keeps in-frame sequences with V and J called. Part of the clones is missing from these tables; in studies checked, under half for an unresolved V gene and the rest for unknown reasons. The sample table lists 600,000 or so clones, around 12% of them with a count of one. Around 0.12% of the sample lies in the top ten. Sequenced sample: naive CD4+ T cells from blood. The intended sense of this specimen's cell subset or site label: true naive CD4+ T cells. Source of these receptors: a man aged 25-45 years with type 1 diabetes.

The rearrangement joins TRBV7-8 to TRBJ2-3; D unresolved. Germline CDR1 SGHVS, CDR2 FQNEAQ. The CDR3 spans 13 residues. Trimming cost V 6 bases and J 6 bases, with 13 bases left between them. CDR3 in amino acids: CASSSQIGDTQYF. CDR3 nucleotide sequence: TGTGCCAGCAGTTCGCAAATCGGGGATACGCAGTATTTT.

This rearrangement joins TRBV15 to TRBJ1-4, with TRBD1 matching 9 bases. The V gene end was trimmed by 5 bases and the J gene end by 7 bases; junction bases not matched to a gene: 5. Germline V gene lookup returns CDR1 LNHNV and CDR2 YYDKDF (reference sequence). CDR3 length: 14 amino acids. In DNA form, the CDR3 reads TGTGCCACCAGCTCTCGGACAGGGGCTGAAAAACTGTTTTTT. This encodes CATSSRTGAEKLFF.

This clone occurred a few times. The chain recombines TRBV2 with TRBJ1-5; no clear D. Trimming left V 7 bases short and J 3 bases short, with 10 bases between. Germline V gene sequence: CDR1 SNHLY, CDR2 FYNNEI. This CDR3 is built from 13 residues. CDR3 nucleotide sequence: TGTGCCAGCAAGGAGGGAATCAATCAGCCCCAGCATTTT. This sequence encodes CASKEGINQPQHF. Looking up the rest from reference TRBV2 and TRBJ1-5 gives the full variable domain: EPEVTQTPSHQVTQMGQEVILRCVPISNHLYFYWYRQILGQKVEFLVSFYNNEISEKSEIFDDQFSVERPDGSNFTLKIRSTKLEDSAMYFCASKEGINQPQHFGDGTRLSIL.

The chain is built from TRBV4-3 and TRBJ1-4, with no clear D. Trimming took 4 bases from V and 8 from J, leaving 17 bases between them. CDR1 and CDR2 (germline): LGHNA, YSLEER. The CDR3 runs 15 residues. CDR3 region: CASSPNLGNDEKLFF. The CDR3 bases are TGCGCCAGCAGCCCTAATCTCGGAAACGACGAAAAACTGTTTTTT.

This chain connects TRBV4-3 to TRBJ2-2; D remains unclear. Germline V gives CDR1 LGHNA, CDR2 YSLEER. The CDR3 covers 11 residues. V lost 0 bases and J lost 15, with 8 bases in between. The CDR3 DNA reads TGCGCCAGCAGCCAAGATAACCTAGTGTTTTTT. This codes for CASSQDNLVFF.

This clone turned up a few times. The gene calls are TRBV7-2 and TRBJ2-5; D is possibly TRBD1 or TRBD2 (6 bases each). Germline-derived CDR1 and CDR2 are SGHTA and FQGNSA. V was shortened by 0 bases and J by 2 bases, with 10 bases between the two germline ends. The CDR3 sequence is 15 residues long. The CDR3 region is CASSLAAGTQETQYF. CDR3 DNA: TGTGCCAGCAGCTTAGCCGCGGGGACACAAGAGACCCAGTACTTC.

This chain connects TRBV13 to TRBJ1-6, with 10 bases lining up with TRBD1. The CDR3 extends over 16 amino acids. V gave up 2 bases and J gave up 9 bases; unmatched junction bases: 7. CDR1 is PRHDT, CDR2 FYEKMQ, per germline (reference sequence). As DNA, the CDR3 is TGTGCCAGCAGCTTATCTGCGGGACAGGGGATTTCACCCCTCCACTTT. Translating gives CASSLSAGQGISPLHF.

This clone was counted a few times. The J gene is TRBJ1-5, the V gene TRBV2, with 9 nucleotides matching TRBD1. CDR3 length: 15 residues. Germline V gives CDR1 SNHLY, CDR2 FYNNEI. V was pared by 1 base and J by 6 bases, with 4 bases of the junction left unmatched. The CDR3 protein is CASSEEGQGGQPQHF. DNA of the CDR3: TGTGCCAGCAGTGAAGAGGGACAGGGAGGTCAGCCCCAGCATTTT.

The chain uses TRBV9 and TRBJ2-5; D gene unclear. The V gene's germline CDR1 is SGDLS and CDR2 YYNGEE. Trimming removed 0 bases at V and 5 bases at J, with 14 bases between. The CDR3 consists of 15 residues. The CDR3 region is CASSVGTRGMETQYF. In DNA form, the CDR3 reads TGTGCCAGCAGCGTAGGAACACGTGGGATGGAGACCCAGTACTTC.

This clone occurred a few times. CDR3 DNA: TGTGCCACCAGCAGAGATCGTTTAGCGGGGATCACAGATACGCAGTATTTT. Translated, it gives CATSRDRLAGITDTQYF. The chain joins TRBV15 to TRBJ2-3; TRBD2 matches at 8 bases. CDR3 length: 17 residues. Germline V CDR1 and CDR2: LNHNV, YYDKDF (reference sequence). V lost 0 bases, J lost 2 bases, and 7 bases stayed unmatched.

This clone has more than one count but fewer than ten. The germline gene is not matched at one end of the junction; a read error may be the cause. Other nucleotide sequences from this sample produce the same CDR3. This sequence joins TRBV29-1 and TRBJ1-2; TRBD1 matches at 7 bases. Germline values: CDR1 SQVTM, CDR2 ANQGSEA. There are 12 residues in the CDR3. CDR3 amino acids: CSVEGDSYGYTF. The CDR3 bases are TGCAGCGTCGAAGGGGACAGCTATGGCTACACCTTC.

This chain uses TRBV2 with TRBJ1-2; D call uncertain. V lost 7 bases and J 3 bases, leaving 12 bases between the germline ends. Germline V lookup: CDR1 SNHLY, CDR2 FYNNEI. The CDR3 spans 13 residues. CDR3 amino acids: CASNDQEYYGYTF. DNA for the CDR3: TGTGCCAGCAACGACCAGGAGTACTATGGCTACACCTTC. Together with reference TRBV2 and TRBJ1-2, the CDR3 gives the full variable domain: EPEVTQTPSHQVTQMGQEVILRCVPISNHLYFYWYRQILGQKVEFLVSFYNNEISEKSEIFDDQFSVERPDGSNFTLKIRSTKLEDSAMYFCASNDQEYYGYTFGSGTRLTVV.

This chain uses TRBV4-3 with TRBJ2-3, with 8 bases lining up with TRBD2. The V and J ends lost 1 base and 6 bases, in that order; junction bases with no gene match: 9. Germline CDR1 reads LGHNA; CDR2 reads YSLEER. The CDR3 length is 16 residues. CDR3 nucleotides: TGCGCCAGCAGCCAAGGTCCCGGCGGCGGGGGGGATACGCAGTATTTT. It codes for CASSQGPGGGGDTQYF.

This clone was counted a few times. The rearrangement links TRBV5-1 to TRBJ1-5; 12 bases line up with TRBD1. Germline loops: CDR1 SGHRS, CDR2 YFSETQ. V dropped 0 bases and J dropped 6; count of bases not matched to a gene: 4. The CDR3 has 16 residues. The DNA for the CDR3 is TGCGCCAGCAGCTTGGCGGGGACAGGGGGCGGTCAGCCCCAGCATTTT. Translation gives CASSLAGTGGGQPQHF.

This clone was seen a handful of times. The CDR3 region has the DNA TGTGCCAGCAGCTTGGCTGGTAGCGGGGGCTTAAAGACCCAGTACTTC. This gives the protein CASSLAGSGGLKTQYF. The chain uses TRBV5-4 and TRBJ2-5; 9 nucleotides agree with TRBD2. Per germline, CDR1 SGHNT and CDR2 YYREEE (reference sequence). The CDR3 has 16 amino acids. Trimming removed 0 bases from V and 6 bases from J; junction bases left unmatched: 9.

The chain uses TRBV30 and TRBJ1-6; 8 bases agree with TRBD1. This CDR3 region has 14 residues. Germline V gene lookup returns CDR1 GTSNPN and CDR2 SVGIG (reference sequence). The trim removed 0 bases at V and 10 bases at J, leaving 5 bases unmatched. The DNA for the CDR3 is TGTGCCTGGAGTGTAGGGACAGGTGCGTCACCCCTCCACTTT. Amino acids: CAWSVGTGASPLHF.

Regarding this clone: Other DNA sequences from this sample encode an identical CDR3 as well. The CDR3 DNA follows: TGTGCCAGCAGTTCCGGACAGTCCTACGAGCAGTACTTC. It codes for CASSSGQSYEQYF. The gene calls are TRBV28 and TRBJ2-7, with a possible D match to TRBD1 (6 bases). The CDR3 loop spans 13 amino acids. CDR1 and CDR2 (germline): MDHEN, SYDVKM. V lost 4 bases and J lost 1, with 8 bases in between.

This clone was seen a handful of times. The chain has TRBV4-3 and TRBJ2-3; D call uncertain. Trimming removed 4 bases from V and 4 bases from J, with 12 bases in between. The CDR3 is made up of 14 amino acids. Germline V CDR1 and CDR2: LGHNA, YSLEER. CDR3 coding DNA: TGCGCCAGCAGCCGCTCACATGTCGCAGATACGCAGTATTTT. It encodes CASSRSHVADTQYF.

The chain recombines TRBV7-2 with TRBJ2-3, with D perhaps matching TRBD2 (5 bases). Germline values: CDR1 SGHTA, CDR2 FQGNSA. The V gene lost 5 bases and the J gene lost 6 bases, with 9 bases spanning the gap. The CDR3 consists of 12 residues. CDR3 region: CASSAGVDTQYF. CDR3 coding DNA: TGTGCCAGCAGCGCGGGCGTGGATACGCAGTATTTT.

This clone has only a few counts. The rearrangement uses TRBV14 and TRBJ2-7; no firm D call. Germline V gene data show CDR1 as SGHDN and CDR2 as FVKESK. Trimming took 1 base from V and 2 from J, leaving 6 bases between them. The CDR3 sequence is 13 residues long. As DNA, the CDR3 is TGTGCCAGCAGCCAAGGCGACACCTACGAGCAGTACTTC. Translation gives CASSQGDTYEQYF.

About this clone: The same CDR3 is also encoded by other DNA sequences in this sample. This chain uses TRBV7-2 with TRBJ2-5; perhaps TRBD2 as D (7 bases). The V and J ends lost 0 bases and 5 bases respectively, with 10 bases between them. This CDR3 has 14 amino acids. The germline gives CDR1 SGHTA, CDR2 FQGNSA. DNA for the CDR3: TGTGCCAGCAGCTTAGCCGGGGGGCAGGAGACCCAGTACTTC. Translation gives CASSLAGGQETQYF.